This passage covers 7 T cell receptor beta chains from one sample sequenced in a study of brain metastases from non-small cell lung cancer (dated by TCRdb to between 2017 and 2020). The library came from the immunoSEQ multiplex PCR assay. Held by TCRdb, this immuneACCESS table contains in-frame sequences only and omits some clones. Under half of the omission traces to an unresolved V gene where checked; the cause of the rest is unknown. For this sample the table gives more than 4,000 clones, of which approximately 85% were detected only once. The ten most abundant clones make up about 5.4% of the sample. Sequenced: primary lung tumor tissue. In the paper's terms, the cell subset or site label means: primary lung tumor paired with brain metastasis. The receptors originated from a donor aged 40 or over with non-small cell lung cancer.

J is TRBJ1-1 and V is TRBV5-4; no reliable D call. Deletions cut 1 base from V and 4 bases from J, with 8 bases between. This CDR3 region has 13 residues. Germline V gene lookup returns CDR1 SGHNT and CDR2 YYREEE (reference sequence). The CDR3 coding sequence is TGTGCCAGCAGCTTGAAGGAGAGCACTGAAGCTTTCTTT. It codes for CASSLKESTEAFF.

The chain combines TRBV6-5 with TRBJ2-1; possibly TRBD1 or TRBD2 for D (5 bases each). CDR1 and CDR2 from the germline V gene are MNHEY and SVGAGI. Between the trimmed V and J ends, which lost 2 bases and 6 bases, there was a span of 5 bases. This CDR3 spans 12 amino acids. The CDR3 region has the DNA TGTGCCAGCAGTTACGGGGGCAATGAGCAGTTCTTC. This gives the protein CASSYGGNEQFF.

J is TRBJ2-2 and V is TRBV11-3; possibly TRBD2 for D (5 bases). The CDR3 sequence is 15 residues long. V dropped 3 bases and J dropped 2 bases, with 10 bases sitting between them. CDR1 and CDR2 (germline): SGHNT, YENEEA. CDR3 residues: CASSLMGVNTGELFF. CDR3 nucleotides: TGTGCCAGCAGCTTGATGGGAGTAAACACCGGGGAGCTGTTTTTT.

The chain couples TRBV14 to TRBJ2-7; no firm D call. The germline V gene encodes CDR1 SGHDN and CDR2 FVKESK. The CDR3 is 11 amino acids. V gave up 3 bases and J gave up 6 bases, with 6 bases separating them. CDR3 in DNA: TGTGCCAGCAGCCATGCACGCGAGCAGTACTTC. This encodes CASSHAREQYF.

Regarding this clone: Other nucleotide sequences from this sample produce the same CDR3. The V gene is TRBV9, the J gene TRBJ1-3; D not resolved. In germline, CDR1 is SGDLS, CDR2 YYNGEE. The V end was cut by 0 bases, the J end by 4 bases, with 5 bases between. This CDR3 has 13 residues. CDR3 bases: TGTGCCAGCAGCGTAGAGGGAGGAAACACCATATATTTT. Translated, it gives CASSVEGGNTIYF. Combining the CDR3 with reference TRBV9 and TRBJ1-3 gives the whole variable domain DSGVTQTPKHLITATGQRVTLRCSPRSGDLSVYWYQQSLDQGLQFLIQYYNGEERAKGNILERFSAQQFPDLHSELNLSSLELGDSALYFCASSVEGGNTIYFGEGSWLTVV.

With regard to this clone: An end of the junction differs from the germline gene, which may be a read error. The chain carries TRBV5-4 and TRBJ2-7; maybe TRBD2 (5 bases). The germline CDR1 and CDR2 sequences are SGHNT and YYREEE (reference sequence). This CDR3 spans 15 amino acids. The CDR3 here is CASSLDPTGMREQYF. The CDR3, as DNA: TGTGCCAGCAGCTTGGATCCAACCGGGATGAGGGAGCAGTATTTC.

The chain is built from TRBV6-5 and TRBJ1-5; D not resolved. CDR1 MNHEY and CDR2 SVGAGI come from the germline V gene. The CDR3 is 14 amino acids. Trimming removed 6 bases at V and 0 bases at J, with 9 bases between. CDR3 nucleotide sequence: TGTGCCAGCAGGCGACACTATAGCAATCAGCCCCAGCATTTT. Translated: CASRRHYSNQPQHF.